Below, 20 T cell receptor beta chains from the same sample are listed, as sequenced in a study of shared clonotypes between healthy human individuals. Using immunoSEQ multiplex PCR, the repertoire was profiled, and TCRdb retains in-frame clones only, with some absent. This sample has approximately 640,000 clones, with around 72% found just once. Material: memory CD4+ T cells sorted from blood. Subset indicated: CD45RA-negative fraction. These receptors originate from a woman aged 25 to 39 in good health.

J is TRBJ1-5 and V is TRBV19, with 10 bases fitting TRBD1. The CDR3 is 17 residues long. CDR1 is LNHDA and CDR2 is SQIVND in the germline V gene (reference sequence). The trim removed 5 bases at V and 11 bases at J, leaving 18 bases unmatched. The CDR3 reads CASSSYSGTGASRAQHF. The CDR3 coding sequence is TGTGCCAGTAGTTCATACTCCGGGACAGGGGCTTCGAGGGCCCAGCATTTT.

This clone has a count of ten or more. The CDR3 DNA reads TGTGCCAGCAGCGTAGGGGGATATGGCTACACCTTC. Translating gives CASSVGGYGYTF. The genes are TRBV7-9 and TRBJ1-2; tentative D call: TRBD1 (6 bases). The germline CDR1 and CDR2 sequences are SEHNR and FQNEAQ (reference sequence). V lost 5 bases and J lost 5, with 9 bases in between. The CDR3 covers 12 residues.

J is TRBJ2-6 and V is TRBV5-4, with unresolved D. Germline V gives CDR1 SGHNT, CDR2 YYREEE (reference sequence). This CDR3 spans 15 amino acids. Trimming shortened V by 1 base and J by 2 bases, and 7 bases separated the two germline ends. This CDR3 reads CASSLNGPGANVLTF. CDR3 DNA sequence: TGTGCCAGCAGCTTGAACGGGCCTGGGGCCAACGTCCTGACTTTC.

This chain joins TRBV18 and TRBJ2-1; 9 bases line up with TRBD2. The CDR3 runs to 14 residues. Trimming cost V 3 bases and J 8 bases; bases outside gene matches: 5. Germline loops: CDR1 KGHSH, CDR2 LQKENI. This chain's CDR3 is CASSPRGRAHEQFF. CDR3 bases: TGTGCCAGCTCACCTCGCGGGAGGGCCCATGAGCAGTTCTTC.

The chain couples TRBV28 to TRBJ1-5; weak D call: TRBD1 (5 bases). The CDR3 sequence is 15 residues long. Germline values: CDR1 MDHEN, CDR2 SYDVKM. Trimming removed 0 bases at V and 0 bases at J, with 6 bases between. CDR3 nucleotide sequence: TGTGCCAGCAGTTTATGGACAGATAGCAATCAGCCCCAGCATTTT. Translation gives CASSLWTDSNQPQHF. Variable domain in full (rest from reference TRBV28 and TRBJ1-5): DVKVTQSSRYLVKRTGEKVFLECVQDMDHENMFWYRQDPGLGLRLIYFSYDVKMKEKGDIPEGYSVSREKKERFSLILESASTNQTSMYLCASSLWTDSNQPQHFGDGTRLSIL.

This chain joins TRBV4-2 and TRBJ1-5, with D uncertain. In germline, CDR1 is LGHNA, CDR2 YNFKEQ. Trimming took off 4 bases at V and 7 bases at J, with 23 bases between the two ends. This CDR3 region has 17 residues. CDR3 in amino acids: CASSPRHPRATWQPQHF. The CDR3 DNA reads TGTGCCAGCAGCCCCCGACACCCCCGGGCCACATGGCAGCCCCAGCATTTT.

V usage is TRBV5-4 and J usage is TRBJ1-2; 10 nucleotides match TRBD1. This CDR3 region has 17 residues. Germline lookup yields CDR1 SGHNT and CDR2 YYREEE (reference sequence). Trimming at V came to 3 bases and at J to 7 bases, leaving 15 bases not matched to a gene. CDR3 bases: TGTGCCAGCAGCTCGCCCGGGACAGGGGACGCGGGTTCTGGCTACACCTTC. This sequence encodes CASSSPGTGDAGSGYTF.

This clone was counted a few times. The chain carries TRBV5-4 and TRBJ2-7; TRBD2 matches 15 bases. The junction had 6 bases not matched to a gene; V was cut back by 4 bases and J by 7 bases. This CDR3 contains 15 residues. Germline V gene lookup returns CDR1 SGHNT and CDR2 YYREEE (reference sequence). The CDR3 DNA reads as TGTGCCAGCAGCGTGGGACTAGCGGGAGGAAGGGAGCAGTACTTC. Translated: CASSVGLAGGREQYF. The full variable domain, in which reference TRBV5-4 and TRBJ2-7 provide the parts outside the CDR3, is ETGVTQSPTHLIKTRGQQVTLRCSSQSGHNTVSWYQQALGQGPQFIFQYYREEENGRGNFPPRFSGLQFPNYSSELNVNALELDDSALYLCASSVGLAGGREQYFGPGTRLTVT.

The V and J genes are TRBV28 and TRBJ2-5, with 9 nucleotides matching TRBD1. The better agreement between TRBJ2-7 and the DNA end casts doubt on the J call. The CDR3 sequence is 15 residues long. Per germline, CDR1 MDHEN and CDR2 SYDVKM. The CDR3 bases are TGTGCCAGCACCCAACCGGGACAGGGTATTAGCGAGCAGTACTTC. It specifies CASTQPGQGISEQYF.

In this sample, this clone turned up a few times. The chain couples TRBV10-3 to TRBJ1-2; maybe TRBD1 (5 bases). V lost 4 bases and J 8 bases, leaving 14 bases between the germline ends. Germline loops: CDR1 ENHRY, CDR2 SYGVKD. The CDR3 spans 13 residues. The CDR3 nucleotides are TGTGCCATCAGTGCTGGGAGGGGAGAGGGCTACACCTTC. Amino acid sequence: CAISAGRGEGYTF.

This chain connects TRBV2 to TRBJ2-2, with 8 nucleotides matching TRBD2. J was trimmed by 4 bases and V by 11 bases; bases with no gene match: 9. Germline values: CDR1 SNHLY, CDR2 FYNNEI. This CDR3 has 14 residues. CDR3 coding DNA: TGTGCCGACAGCGGGAGTGAAGGCACCGGGGAGCTGTTTTTT. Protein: CADSGSEGTGELFF.

The CDR3 loop reads CASSQDRTAYNEQFF. DNA of the CDR3: TGCGCCAGCAGCCAAGATCGGACCGCCTACAATGAGCAGTTCTTC. V gene TRBV4-1 combines with J gene TRBJ2-1; D uncertain. The V and J ends lost 0 bases and 2 bases respectively, with 8 bases between them. The CDR3 totals 15 residues. The V gene's germline CDR1 is MGHRA and CDR2 YSYEKL.

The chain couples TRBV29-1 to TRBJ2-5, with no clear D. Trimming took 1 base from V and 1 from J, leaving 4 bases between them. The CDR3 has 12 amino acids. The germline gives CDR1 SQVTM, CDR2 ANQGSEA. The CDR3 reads CSVEGSQETQYF. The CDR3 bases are TGCAGCGTTGAAGGAAGCCAAGAGACCCAGTACTTC.

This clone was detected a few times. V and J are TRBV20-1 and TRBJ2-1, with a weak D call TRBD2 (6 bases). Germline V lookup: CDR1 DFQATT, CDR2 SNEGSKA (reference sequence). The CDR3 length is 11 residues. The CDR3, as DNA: TGCAGCCATTTTAGCGGAAATGAGCAGTTCTTC. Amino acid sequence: CSHFSGNEQFF.

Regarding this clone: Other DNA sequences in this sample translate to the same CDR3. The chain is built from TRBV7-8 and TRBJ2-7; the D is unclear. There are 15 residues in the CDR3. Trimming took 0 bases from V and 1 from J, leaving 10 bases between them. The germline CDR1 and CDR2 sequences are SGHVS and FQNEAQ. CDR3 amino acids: CASSLALGSSYEQYF. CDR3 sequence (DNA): TGTGCCAGCAGCTTAGCGTTGGGGTCGTCCTACGAGCAGTACTTC.

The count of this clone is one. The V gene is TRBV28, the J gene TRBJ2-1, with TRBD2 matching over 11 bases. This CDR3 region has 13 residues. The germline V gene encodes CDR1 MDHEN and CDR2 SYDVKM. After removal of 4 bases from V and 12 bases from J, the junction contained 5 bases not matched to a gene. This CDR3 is CASSSPLAGGQFF. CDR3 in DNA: TGTGCCAGCAGTTCCCCCCTAGCGGGAGGGCAGTTCTTC.

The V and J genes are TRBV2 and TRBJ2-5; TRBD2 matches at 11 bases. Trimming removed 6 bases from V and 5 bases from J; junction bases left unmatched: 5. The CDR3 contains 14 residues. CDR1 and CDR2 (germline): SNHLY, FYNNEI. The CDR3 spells CASRQIAGGETQYF. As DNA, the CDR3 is TGTGCCAGCAGGCAGATAGCGGGGGGGGAGACCCAGTACTTC.

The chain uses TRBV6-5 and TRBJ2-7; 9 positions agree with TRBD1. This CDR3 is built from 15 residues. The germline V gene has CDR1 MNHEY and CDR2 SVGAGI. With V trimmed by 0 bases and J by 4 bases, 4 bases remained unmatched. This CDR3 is CASSYSGTGWYEQYF. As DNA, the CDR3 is TGTGCCAGCAGTTACTCGGGGACAGGGTGGTACGAGCAGTACTTC.

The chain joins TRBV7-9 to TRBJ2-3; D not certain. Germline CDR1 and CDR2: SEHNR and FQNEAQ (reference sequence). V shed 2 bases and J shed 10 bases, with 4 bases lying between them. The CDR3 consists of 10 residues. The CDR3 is CASSLMAQYF. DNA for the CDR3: TGTGCCAGCAGCTTAATGGCGCAGTATTTT.

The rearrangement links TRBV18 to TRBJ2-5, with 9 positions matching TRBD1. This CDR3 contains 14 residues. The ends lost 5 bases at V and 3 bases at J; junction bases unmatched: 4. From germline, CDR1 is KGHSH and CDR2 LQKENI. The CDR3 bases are TGTGCCAGCTCAAAAACAGGGGGCGAAGAGACCCAGTACTTC. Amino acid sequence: CASSKTGGEETQYF. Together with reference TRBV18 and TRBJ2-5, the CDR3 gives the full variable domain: NAGVMQNPRHLVRRRGQEARLRCSPMKGHSHVYWYRQLPEEGLKFMVYLQKENIIDESGMPKERFSAEFPKEGPSILRIQQVVRGDSAAYFCASSKTGGEETQYFGPGTRLLVL.